This is a list of T cell receptor beta chains from one sample in a study of T cells in Graves' hyperthyroidism and ophthalmopathy. Via MiXCR, TCRdb re-called the multiplex PCR reads, giving one row per CDR3 protein. The data hold around 620,000 distinct CDR3 sequences, with approximately 15% observed a single time. Sequenced: blood. The source of these receptors is a woman aged 18 to 35 with Graves' ophthalmopathy. Both conserved end residues are part of each CDR3. The order of the fields is V gene, clone size, J gene, D gene, CDR3 length, CDR3 protein, CDR3 DNA. The D gene is left open where the match is weak. Rows may omit the clone size; those that give it use once, few, many or a size class.

TRBV7-9,many,TRBJ2-1,TRBD2,15,CASSLGGLAQFEQFF,TGTGCCAGCAGCTTAGGAGGACTAGCGCAATTTGAGCAGTTCTTC
TRBV6-1,many,TRBJ1-2,TRBD1,13,CASSPGGNYGYTF,TGTGCCAGCAGCCCAGGGGGCAACTATGGCTACACCTTC
TRBV4-1,.,TRBJ2-6,.,18,CASSQDPPRGSGANVLTF,TGCGCCAGCAGCCAAGATCCTCCCCGGGGCTCTGGGGCCAACGTCCTGACTTTC
TRBV4-1,few,TRBJ2-7,.,15,CASSQEAEDLREQYF,TGCGCCAGCAGCCAAGAAGCGGAGGACCTCCGAGAGCAGTACTTC
TRBV29-1,.,TRBJ2-7,.,12,CSVVDHSSEQYF,TGCAGCGTTGTAGACCATTCCTCCGAGCAGTACTTC
TRBV6-1,.,TRBJ1-6,.,14,CASSSGRELSPLHF,TGTGCCAGCAGTAGTGGACGGGAGCTTTCACCCCTCCACTTT
TRBV10-3,.,TRBJ1-2,.,14,CAIRDPPRGYGYTF,TGTGCCATCAGGGACCCTCCGAGGGGCTATGGCTACACCTTC
TRBV4-1,few,TRBJ2-7,.,13,CASSQEAPSGQYF,TGCGCCAGCAGCCAAGAAGCGCCATCGGGGCAGTACTTC
TRBV30,few,TRBJ2-3,.,13,CAWSVLGVNTQYF,TGTGCCTGGAGTGTCCTAGGTGTGAATACGCAGTATTTT
TRBV2,.,TRBJ1-2,TRBD1,16,CASSIEGTGANYGYTF,TGTGCCAGTAGTATAGAAGGGACAGGGGCTAACTATGGCTACACCTTC
TRBV2,.,TRBJ1-5,TRBD1,15,CASRARGTGNQPQHF,TGTGCCAGCAGGGCCCGCGGGACAGGTAATCAGCCCCAGCATTTT
TRBV9,.,TRBJ2-1,.,13,CASSELVENEQFF,TGTGCCAGCAGCGAATTAGTGGAGAATGAGCAGTTCTTC
TRBV20-1,.,TRBJ2-7,.,14,CSARDGWSSYEQYF,TGCAGTGCTAGAGACGGCTGGAGCTCCTACGAGCAGTACTTC
TRBV7-2,.,TRBJ1-5,.,13,CASSSMSSQPQHF,TGTGCCAGCAGCTCAATGAGTAGTCAGCCCCAGCATTTT
TRBV6-1,.,TRBJ2-7,.,12,CARRIVTHEQYF,TGTGCCCGGCGGATAGTAACGCACGAGCAGTACTTC
TRBV7-9,many,TRBJ1-1,.,18,CASSLALRRETVNTEAFF,TGTGCCAGCAGCTTAGCCTTACGCAGGGAGACGGTGAACACTGAAGCTTTCTTT
TRBV18,many,TRBJ2-1,.,17,CASSPPLGGNSYNEQFF,TGTGCCAGCTCACCACCGCTCGGCGGGAACTCCTACAATGAGCAGTTCTTC
TRBV6-1,many,TRBJ2-1,TRBD2,19,CASSFRGTSGISTYNEQFF,TGTGCCAGCAGTTTCCGCGGGACTAGCGGGATTTCTACCTACAATGAGCAGTTCTTC
TRBV3-1,many,TRBJ2-5,.,14,CASSPGGYQETQYF,TGTGCCAGCAGTCCTGGTGGCTACCAAGAGACCCAGTACTTC
TRBV9,few,TRBJ2-7,.,17,CASSVDGGAGGSYEQYF,TGTGCCAGCAGCGTAGATGGTGGGGCAGGAGGCTCCTACGAGCAGTACTTC
TRBV7-6,many,TRBJ2-7,TRBD2,16,CASSLGTSGNSYEQYF,TGTGCCAGCAGCTTAGGGACTAGCGGGAACTCCTACGAGCAGTACTTC
TRBV6-1,few,TRBJ1-2,.,14,CASTLRAELYGYTF,TGTGCCAGCACGTTGAGGGCAGAGCTCTATGGCTACACCTTC
TRBV24-1,many,TRBJ2-1,TRBD2,15,CATSDLAGVGNEQFF,TGTGCCACCAGTGATTTAGCGGGAGTTGGCAATGAGCAGTTCTTC
TRBV15,many,TRBJ1-1,.,15,CATSREDRRNTEAFF,TGTGCCACCAGCAGAGAAGATAGGAGAAACACTGAAGCTTTCTTT
TRBV12-3/TRBV12-4,many,TRBJ2-5,TRBD1,15,CASSSRTGGQETQYF,TGTGCCAGCAGTTCCCGGACAGGGGGTCAAGAGACCCAGTACTTC
TRBV7-9,many,TRBJ2-7,.,15,CASSRRLASSYEQYF,TGTGCCAGCAGCCGACGACTTGCCAGCTCCTACGAGCAGTACTTC
TRBV11-2,few,TRBJ2-4,TRBD2,16,CASSQGLAGAENIQYF,TGTGCCAGCAGCCAAGGACTAGCGGGAGCGGAAAACATTCAGTACTTC
TRBV6-2/TRBV6-3,many,TRBJ2-1,TRBD2,15,CASSRAGEAYNEQFF,TGTGCCAGCAGTCGAGCGGGAGAGGCGTACAATGAGCAGTTCTTC
TRBV10-3,many,TRBJ2-1,.,16,CAISESSLRDYNEQFF,TGTGCCATCAGTGAGTCTAGCCTGAGGGATTACAATGAGCAGTTCTTC
TRBV5-1,many,TRBJ2-3,.,13,CASSFRPANTQYF,TGCGCCAGCAGCTTCCGACCCGCGAATACGCAGTATTTT
TRBV12-3/TRBV12-4,many,TRBJ2-7,TRBD2,15,CASSPRTSGIYEQYF,TGTGCCAGCAGTCCACGGACTAGCGGGATTTACGAGCAGTACTTC
TRBV6-2/TRBV6-3,many,TRBJ2-7,.,15,CASSYKVPRSYEQYF,TGTGCCAGCAGTTACAAGGTCCCGCGCTCCTACGAGCAGTACTTC
TRBV7-3,many,TRBJ1-1,.,12,CASSLDGREAFF,TGTGCCAGCAGCTTAGACGGTCGAGAAGCTTTCTTT
TRBV19,once,TRBJ1-4,.,12,CASSRGDEKLFF,TGTGCCAGTTCTCGAGGGGATGAAAAACTGTTTTTT
TRBV5-6,many,TRBJ2-7,.,16,CASSLVWDRTGGEQYF,TGTGCCAGCAGCTTGGTCTGGGACCGCACCGGTGGGGAGCAGTACTTC
TRBV11-2,many,TRBJ1-3,TRBD1,17,CASSPGQGRSSGNTIYF,TGTGCCAGCAGCCCCGGACAGGGTCGAAGCTCTGGAAACACCATATATTTT
TRBV18,.,TRBJ2-5,.,13,CASSPDTHETQYF,TGTGCCAGCTCACCCGACACCCATGAGACCCAGTACTTC
TRBV7-9,few,TRBJ1-2,TRBD1,15,CASSAPGQGEYGYTF,TGTGCCAGCAGCGCACCGGGACAGGGGGAGTATGGCTACACCTTC
TRBV18,many,TRBJ2-1,TRBD2,15,CASSPSAGGFVEQFF,TGTGCCAGCTCACCATCAGCGGGAGGTTTTGTTGAGCAGTTCTTC
TRBV20-1,.,TRBJ2-7,.,14,CSARAPGSSYEQYF,TGCAGTGCTAGGGCCCCGGGGAGCTCCTACGAGCAGTACTTC
TRBV20-1,many,TRBJ1-2,TRBD1,13,CSARVKGALGYTF,TGCAGTGCTAGAGTTAAGGGGGCGCTTGGCTACACCTTC
TRBV10-3,many,TRBJ2-1,TRBD2,13,CAIGLAGVDEQFF,TGTGCCATCGGACTAGCGGGAGTCGATGAGCAGTTCTTC
TRBV12-3/TRBV12-4,many,TRBJ1-1,.,13,CASRASRHGEAFF,TGTGCCAGCAGGGCAAGTAGACACGGTGAAGCTTTCTTT
TRBV11-3,many,TRBJ2-2,.,16,CASSSFGGANTGELFF,TGTGCCAGCAGTTCCTTTGGCGGGGCGAACACCGGGGAGCTGTTTTTT
TRBV7-9,many,TRBJ2-2,.,16,CASTPILQGNTGELFF,TGTGCCAGCACTCCCATCCTCCAGGGAAACACCGGGGAGCTGTTTTTT
TRBV12-3/TRBV12-4,many,TRBJ2-1,TRBD2,14,CASSLTSGANEQFF,TGTGCCAGCAGTTTAACTAGCGGGGCCAATGAGCAGTTCTTC
TRBV29-1,few,TRBJ2-1,.,15,CSVVGGWSLDNEQFF,TGCAGCGTTGTGGGAGGTTGGTCATTGGACAATGAGCAGTTCTTC
TRBV5-6,.,TRBJ1-2,TRBD1,15,CASSPYRGGNYGYTF,TGTGCCAGCAGCCCTTACAGGGGCGGGAACTATGGCTACACCTTC
TRBV5-1,few,TRBJ1-1,.,14,CASRERGVTTEAFF,TGCGCCAGCAGGGAGAGGGGGGTGACCACTGAAGCTTTCTTT
TRBV12-3/TRBV12-4,many,TRBJ2-3,TRBD1,14,CASSSTGGADTQYF,TGTGCCAGCAGTTCGACAGGGGGCGCAGATACGCAGTATTTT